The 10 T cell receptor beta chains below come from one sample, sequenced in a study of blood T cell repertoires in COVID-19. Repertoires were generated with immunoSEQ multiplex PCR, while TCRdb's copy carries only in-frame clones and drops some. The table shows approximately 65,000 clones, with 80% to 95% occurring only once. Sequencing used peripheral blood. These receptors were obtained from a man between 65 and 85 years old with active COVID-19.

The chain couples TRBV4-3 to TRBJ1-2; the D is unclear. Deletions cut 0 bases from V and 2 bases from J, with 10 bases between. Germline V CDR1 and CDR2: LGHNA, YSLEER. This CDR3 has 15 residues. The CDR3: CASSQEGRQNYGYTF. CDR3 in DNA: TGCGCCAGCAGCCAAGAGGGCAGGCAGAACTATGGCTACACCTTC.

The rearrangement links TRBV6-6 to TRBJ1-5, with 9 bases fitting TRBD1. Germline lookup yields CDR1 MNHNY and CDR2 SVGAGI (reference sequence). The CDR3 sequence is 16 residues long. Trimming removed 2 bases from V and 6 bases from J; junction bases left unmatched: 8. CDR3 coding DNA: TGTGCCAGCAGTTACCCCCGTGGGACAGGGCTTCAGCCCCAGCATTTT. Residues: CASSYPRGTGLQPQHF.

The chain employs TRBV19 and TRBJ2-5; the match to TRBD1 covers 7 bases. This CDR3 is built from 13 residues. After removal of 9 bases from V and 5 bases from J, the junction contained 9 bases not matched to a gene. Looked up from germline, CDR1 is LNHDA and CDR2 is SQIVND (reference sequence). The CDR3 region is CASAQRGLETQYF. For the CDR3, the DNA is TGTGCCAGCGCACAAAGGGGGCTTGAGACCCAGTACTTC.

The rearrangement uses TRBV10-3 and TRBJ1-2; D gene unclear. In germline, CDR1 is ENHRY, CDR2 SYGVKD. CDR3 length: 13 amino acids. V lost 3 bases and J 7 bases, leaving 12 bases between the germline ends. CDR3 sequence reads: CAISEEGRGGYTF. The CDR3, as DNA: TGTGCCATCAGTGAAGAGGGTCGGGGTGGCTACACCTTC.

DNA for the CDR3: TGCGCCAGCAGCCTAGACGACAGCTCCTACGAGCAGTACTTC. Encoded protein: CASSLDDSSYEQYF. The J gene is TRBJ2-7, the V gene TRBV5-1; D may be TRBD1 (5 bases). V lost 4 bases and J lost 0, with 11 bases in between. CDR1 and CDR2 from the germline V gene are SGHRS and YFSETQ. The CDR3 is 14 residues long.

This clone was picked up one time. The chain employs TRBV7-3 and TRBJ1-1, with 10 bases fitting TRBD1. Germline-derived CDR1 and CDR2 are SGHTA and FQGTGA. V dropped 5 bases and J dropped 1; count of bases not matched to a gene: 7. CDR3 length: 16 residues. CDR3: CASSTWDRGWNTEAFF. CDR3 coding DNA: TGTGCCAGCAGCACCTGGGACAGGGGTTGGAACACTGAAGCTTTCTTT.

The V and J genes are TRBV19 and TRBJ2-2; TRBD1 agrees at 7 bases. Losses at the gene ends were 6 bases for V and 6 bases for J; bases not matched to a gene: 7. The CDR3 extends over 14 amino acids. Germline V gene data show CDR1 as LNHDA and CDR2 as SQIVND (reference sequence). CDR3 region: CASSRGGAAGELFF. DNA for the CDR3: TGTGCCAGTAGCCGAGGGGGCGCGGCCGGGGAGCTGTTTTTT. The full variable domain, completed using reference TRBV19 and TRBJ2-2, is DGGITQSPKYLFRKEGQNVTLSCEQNLNHDAMYWYRQDPGQGLRLIYYSQIVNDFQKGDIAEGYSVSREKKESFPLTVTSAQKNPTAFYLCASSRGGAAGELFFGEGSRLTVL.

This chain links TRBV18 with TRBJ2-7; 13 nucleotides align to TRBD2. The germline gives CDR1 KGHSH, CDR2 LQKENI. The CDR3 runs 15 residues. Trimming cost V 4 bases and J 4 bases; bases outside gene matches: 4. Here the CDR3 DNA reads TGTGCCAGCTCACAGGGACTAGCGGGGATTTACGAGCAGTACGTC. As protein: CASSQGLAGIYEQYV.

Remarks on this clone: One junction end disagrees with the germline gene, perhaps due to a read error. J is TRBJ2-7 and V is TRBV9, with 7 bases that match TRBD1. The CDR3 loop spans 15 amino acids. The germline CDR1 and CDR2 sequences are SGDLS and YYNGEE. CDR3: CATSARGTESYEQYF. The CDR3 DNA is TGTGCCACCAGCGCTCGTGGGACAGAGTCCTACGAGCAGTACTTC.

V gene TRBV6-4 combines with J gene TRBJ1-5; maybe TRBD1 (6 bases). The CDR3 is 18 amino acids. Germline CDR1 and CDR2: MRHNA and SNTAGT. Trimming removed 4 bases from V and 0 bases from J, with 19 bases in between. DNA for the CDR3: TGTGCCAGCAGTGGCTCTACCGGGACACAGTATAGCAATCAGCCCCAGCATTTT. Residues: CASSGSTGTQYSNQPQHF.